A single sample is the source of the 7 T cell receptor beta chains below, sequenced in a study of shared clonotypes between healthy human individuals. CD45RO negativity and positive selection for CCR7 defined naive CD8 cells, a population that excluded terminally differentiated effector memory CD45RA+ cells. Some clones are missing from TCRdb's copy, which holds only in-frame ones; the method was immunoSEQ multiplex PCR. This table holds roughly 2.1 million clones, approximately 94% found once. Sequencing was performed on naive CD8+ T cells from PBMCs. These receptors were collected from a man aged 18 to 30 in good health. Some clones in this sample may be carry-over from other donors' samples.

The DNA for the CDR3 is TGCGCCAGCAGCCAAGTCCGACCAGGGAATGAGCAGTTCTTC. Translating gives CASSQVRPGNEQFF. This chain joins TRBV4-1 and TRBJ2-1, with a possible D match to TRBD1 (5 bases). This CDR3 comprises 14 residues. The germline gives CDR1 MGHRA, CDR2 YSYEKL. Trimming took off 1 base at V and 7 bases at J, with 11 bases between the two ends.

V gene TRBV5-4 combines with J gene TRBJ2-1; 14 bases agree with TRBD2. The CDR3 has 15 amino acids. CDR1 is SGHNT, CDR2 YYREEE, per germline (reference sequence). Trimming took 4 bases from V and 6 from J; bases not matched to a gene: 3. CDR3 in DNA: TGTGCCAGCAGCAAGGGACTAGCGGGGGCCAATGAGCAGTTCTTC. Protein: CASSKGLAGANEQFF.

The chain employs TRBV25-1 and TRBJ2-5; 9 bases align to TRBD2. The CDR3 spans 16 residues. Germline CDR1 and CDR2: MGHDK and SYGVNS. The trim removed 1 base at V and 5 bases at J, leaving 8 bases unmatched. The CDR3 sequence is CASSEWFAGGRETQYF. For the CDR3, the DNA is TGTGCCAGCAGTGAATGGTTTGCGGGAGGGCGTGAGACCCAGTACTTC.

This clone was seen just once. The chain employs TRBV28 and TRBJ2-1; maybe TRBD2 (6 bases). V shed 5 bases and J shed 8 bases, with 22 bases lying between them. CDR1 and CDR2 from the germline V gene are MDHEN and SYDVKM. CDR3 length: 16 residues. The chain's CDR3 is CASSGGRYTLVDEQFF. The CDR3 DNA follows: TGTGCCAGCAGTGGGGGGAGATATACCCTCGTCGATGAGCAGTTCTTC.

The CDR3 DNA follows: TGTGCCAGCAGTCCGCAGCGATCTAGCAATGAGCAGTTCTTC. Protein product: CASSPQRSSNEQFF. The V gene is TRBV27, the J gene TRBJ2-1; D is uncertain. Between the trimmed V and J ends, which lost 5 bases and 6 bases, there was a span of 14 bases. The CDR3 contains 14 residues. Germline V gene data show CDR1 as MNHEY and CDR2 as SMNVEV (reference sequence).

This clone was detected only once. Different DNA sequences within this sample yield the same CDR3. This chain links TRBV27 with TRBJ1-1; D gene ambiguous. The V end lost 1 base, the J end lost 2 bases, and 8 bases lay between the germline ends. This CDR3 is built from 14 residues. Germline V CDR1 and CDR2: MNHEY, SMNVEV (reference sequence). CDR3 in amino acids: CASSLWPANTEAFF. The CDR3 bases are TGTGCCAGCAGTTTATGGCCAGCTAACACTGAAGCTTTCTTT.

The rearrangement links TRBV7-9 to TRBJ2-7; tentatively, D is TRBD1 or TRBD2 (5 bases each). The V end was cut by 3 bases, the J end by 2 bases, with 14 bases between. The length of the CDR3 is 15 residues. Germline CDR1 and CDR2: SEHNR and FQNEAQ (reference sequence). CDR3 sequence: CASSLGETPAYEQYF. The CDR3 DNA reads TGTGCCAGCAGCTTGGGGGAGACTCCGGCCTACGAGCAGTACTTC.